One and the same sample provided the 32 T cell receptor beta chains below, sequenced in a study of blood T cell repertoires in COVID-19. Assay used: immunoSEQ multiplex PCR; TCRdb lists only in-frame clones, some missing. The profile shows about 83,000 clones, roughly 83% of them singletons. The sample taken for sequencing was peripheral blood. These receptors were obtained from a man over 45 with active COVID-19.

J is TRBJ2-7 and V is TRBV5-8; the match to TRBD1 covers 9 bases. V gave up 3 bases and J gave up 3 bases; unmatched junction bases: 4. CDR3 length: 14 residues. Germline V lookup: CDR1 SGHTS, CDR2 YDEGEE. The CDR3 nucleotides are TGTGCCAGCAGCTCGCCGACAGGGGGCTACGAGCAGTACTTC. This translates into CASSSPTGGYEQYF.

The chain couples TRBV6-2 or TRBV6-3 to TRBJ2-5, with TRBD1 matching over 7 bases. The CDR3 length is 17 residues. Germline V gene sequence: CDR1 MNHEY, CDR2 SVGEGT. V lost 5 bases and J lost 5; bases outside the gene matches: 17. The CDR3 loop is CASSRIGGLGGAETQYF. CDR3 DNA sequence: TGTGCCAGCAGTAGAATAGGGGGCCTAGGGGGCGCGGAGACCCAGTACTTC.

The chain carries TRBV19 and TRBJ2-1, with 7 positions matching TRBD2. V lost 7 bases to trimming and J lost 4 bases; unmatched junction nucleotides: 10. Germline CDR1 and CDR2: LNHDA and SQIVND (reference sequence). The CDR3 length is 15 residues. CDR3 protein: CASKMHTSDYNEQFF. CDR3 in DNA: TGTGCCAGTAAAATGCATACTAGCGATTACAATGAGCAGTTCTTC.

For this clone: Different DNA sequences within this sample yield the same CDR3. The J gene is TRBJ1-6, the V gene TRBV9; D remains ambiguous. In germline, CDR1 is SGDLS, CDR2 YYNGEE. Between the trimmed V and J ends, which lost 3 bases and 5 bases, there was a span of 9 bases. This CDR3 is 14 amino acids long. The CDR3 nucleotides read TGTGCCAGCAGCGGAAGAGTGGATAATTCACCCCTCCACTTT. Translation gives CASSGRVDNSPLHF.

The J gene is TRBJ2-2, the V gene TRBV2; 10 bases map to TRBD1. From germline, CDR1 is SNHLY and CDR2 FYNNEI. CDR3 size: 13 residues. V lost 8 bases, J lost 5 bases, and 2 bases stayed unmatched. CDR3 amino acids: CASRTGGTGELFF. The CDR3 DNA reads as TGTGCCAGCCGGACAGGGGGGACCGGGGAGCTGTTTTTT.

The J gene is TRBJ2-3, the V gene TRBV9, with TRBD2 identical over 8 bases. Germline CDR1 is SGDLS and CDR2 is YYNGEE. There are 15 residues in the CDR3. The V segment lost 0 bases and the J segment 7 bases; nucleotides outside the gene matches: 7. CDR3 residues: CASSVASGGPYTQYF. The CDR3 DNA reads TGTGCCAGCAGCGTAGCTTCGGGAGGGCCTTATACGCAGTATTTT.

The CDR3 DNA reads TGTGCCAGCAGCAGGGGGACCGCAGTTGGCCGGGAGCTGTTTTTT. Translation: CASSRGTAVGRELFF. The chain has TRBV9 and TRBJ2-2, with D possibly being TRBD1 (6 bases). V lost 4 bases and J lost 9, with 19 bases in between. Germline V CDR1 and CDR2: SGDLS, YYNGEE. CDR3 length: 15 residues.

The chain recombines TRBV14 with TRBJ1-2; 7 positions agree with TRBD1. Germline CDR1 is SGHDN and CDR2 is FVKESK. Trimming cost V 4 bases and J 8 bases; bases outside gene matches: 13. The CDR3 sequence is 15 residues long. CDR3 coding DNA: TGTGCCAGCAGCCCCTTGACAGGGACCTGGGGAGGCTACACCTTC. It translates to CASSPLTGTWGGYTF.

The chain links TRBV19 to TRBJ1-5; D not resolved. Trimming took 10 bases from V and 1 from J, leaving 11 bases between them. Germline V lookup: CDR1 LNHDA, CDR2 SQIVND (reference sequence). The CDR3 runs 13 residues. For the CDR3, the DNA is TGTGCCACCGCTGCCCAGAGCAATCAGCCCCAGCATTTT. Residues: CATAAQSNQPQHF.

The chain joins TRBV20-1 to TRBJ2-3, with 9 positions matching TRBD1. This CDR3 comprises 17 residues. V trimming: 3 bases; J trimming: 2 bases; junction bases outside the gene matches: 12. Looked up from germline, CDR1 is DFQATT and CDR2 is SNEGSKA (reference sequence). The CDR3 bases are TGCAGTGCTAGTACCCGATCGGGACAGGGACCCACAGATACGCAGTATTTT. Residues: CSASTRSGQGPTDTQYF.

The chain recombines TRBV24-1 with TRBJ1-5; D might be TRBD1 (5 bases). This CDR3 is 13 amino acids long. V was clipped by 3 bases and J by 9 bases, with 11 bases between them. Germline V gives CDR1 KGHDR, CDR2 SFDVKD. The CDR3 loop reads CATSDPPGGPQHF. The CDR3 DNA is TGTGCCACCAGTGATCCCCCCGGGGGGCCCCAGCATTTT.

The chain recombines TRBV2 with TRBJ2-2; the match to TRBD1 covers 11 bases. The V gene's germline CDR1 is SNHLY and CDR2 FYNNEI. The V segment lost 4 bases and the J segment 6 bases; nucleotides outside the gene matches: 1. There are 14 residues in the CDR3. CDR3 region: CASSADRGPGELFF. The CDR3 nucleotides are TGTGCCAGCAGTGCGGACAGGGGGCCCGGGGAGCTGTTTTTT.

The J gene is TRBJ1-5, the V gene TRBV19; TRBD1 matches at 7 bases. The CDR3 loop spans 13 amino acids. Per germline, CDR1 LNHDA and CDR2 SQIVND (reference sequence). V lost 5 bases to trimming and J lost 8 bases; unmatched junction nucleotides: 6. The CDR3 DNA is TGTGCCAGTAGTCCCGGGACAGCGGAGCCCCAGCATTTT. Its protein product is CASSPGTAEPQHF. The complete variable domain, with remaining parts taken from reference TRBV19 and TRBJ1-5, reads DGGITQSPKYLFRKEGQNVTLSCEQNLNHDAMYWYRQDPGQGLRLIYYSQIVNDFQKGDIAEGYSVSREKKESFPLTVTSAQKNPTAFYLCASSPGTAEPQHFGDGTRLSIL.

The rearrangement links TRBV24-1 to TRBJ2-7, with D possibly being TRBD2 (6 bases). V was trimmed by 10 bases and J by 3 bases, leaving 6 bases between them. The CDR3 sequence is 10 residues long. Germline V gene sequence: CDR1 KGHDR, CDR2 SFDVKD. The CDR3 bases are TGTGCCACGGGACTCTACGAGCAGTACTTC. Protein product: CATGLYEQYF.

The CDR3 DNA sequence: TGCAGCGTTGCGCGGCGGCTAGCTAACTATGGCTACACCTTC. This codes for CSVARRLANYGYTF. The V call is TRBV29-1, the J call TRBJ1-2; D gene ambiguous. V was trimmed by 4 bases and J by 0 bases, leaving 12 bases between them. Germline V gene lookup returns CDR1 SQVTM and CDR2 ANQGSEA. The CDR3 sequence is 14 residues long.

The rearrangement joins TRBV6-4 to TRBJ2-2; D not resolved. The V and J ends lost 3 bases and 1 base respectively, with 6 bases between them. This CDR3 contains 14 residues. Germline V lookup: CDR1 MRHNA, CDR2 SNTAGT. This chain's CDR3 is CASSEVRNTGELFF. CDR3 nucleotides: TGTGCCAGCAGTGAAGTCAGGAACACCGGGGAGCTGTTTTTT.

V usage is TRBV4-3 and J usage is TRBJ2-3; 8 bases are shared with TRBD2. The CDR3 loop spans 14 amino acids. V shed 4 bases and J 6 bases; nucleotides not matched to a gene: 6. The germline V gene has CDR1 LGHNA and CDR2 YSLEER. CDR3 in amino acids: CASSLSGIGDTQYF. The CDR3 DNA sequence: TGCGCCAGCAGCCTTAGCGGGATCGGGGATACGCAGTATTTT.

The DNA of the CDR3 is TGTGCCAGCAGCTCCCAGAGCACAGATACGCAGTATTTT. It encodes CASSSQSTDTQYF. The rearrangement links TRBV7-3 to TRBJ2-3; the D is unclear. The CDR3 contains 13 residues. The germline V gene has CDR1 SGHTA and CDR2 FQGTGA. Trimming stripped 4 bases from V and 0 bases from J, with 5 bases between. The full variable domain, with the rest looked up from reference TRBV7-3 and TRBJ2-3, is GAGVSQTPSNKVTEKGKYVELRCDPISGHTALYWYRQSLGQGPEFLIYFQGTGAADDSGLPNDRFFAVRPEGSVSTLKIQRTERGDSAVYLCASSSQSTDTQYFGPGTRLTVL.

V is TRBV7-9 and J is TRBJ2-2; 7 nucleotides align to TRBD2. The V gene's germline CDR1 is SEHNR and CDR2 FQNEAQ (reference sequence). This CDR3 is 18 amino acids long. The V segment lost 2 bases and the J segment 2 bases; nucleotides outside the gene matches: 11. CDR3 loop: CASSLYGLAELNTGELFF. CDR3 sequence (DNA): TGTGCCAGCAGCTTATACGGGCTAGCGGAATTAAACACCGGGGAGCTGTTTTTT.

The J gene is TRBJ1-2, the V gene TRBV29-1; tentative D call: TRBD1 (5 bases). Germline CDR1 is SQVTM and CDR2 is ANQGSEA. The CDR3 spans 12 residues. V lost 5 bases, J lost 8 bases, and 15 bases lay in between. The chain's CDR3 is CSVPGTPGGYTF. The CDR3 bases are TGCAGCGTTCCCGGGACTCCGGGCGGCTACACCTTC.

This clone showed up just a few times. V usage is TRBV21-1 and J usage is TRBJ2-6; TRBD2, the D gene given by the table, was not confirmed from the DNA. TRBV21-1 is labeled a pseudogene. This CDR3 spans 19 amino acids. The CDR3 DNA follows: TGTGCCAGCAGCAATTTCAGGCCGGGAGCCAACTCTGGGGCCAACGTCCTGACTTTC. It codes for CASSNFRPGANSGANVLTF.

V gene TRBV3-1 (or the pseudogene TRBV3-2) combines with J gene TRBJ1-4; a possible D gene is TRBD1 (5 bases). This CDR3 is 20 amino acids long. The ends were cut back, 0 bases at V and 0 bases at J, with 20 bases in the middle. The V gene's germline CDR1 is LGHDT and CDR2 YNNKEL (reference sequence). In nucleotides, the CDR3 is TGTGCCAGCAGCCAAGATGAGAAATGGCAGGGAAACTCAACTAATGAAAAACTGTTTTTT. This encodes CASSQDEKWQGNSTNEKLFF.

The genes are TRBV5-6 and TRBJ2-3; 10 bases fit TRBD2. V trimming: 2 bases; J trimming: 4 bases; junction bases outside the gene matches: 1. Germline V gives CDR1 SGHDT, CDR2 YYEEEE. This CDR3 comprises 14 residues. The CDR3: CASSLAGGPDTQYF. The CDR3 DNA reads as TGTGCCAGCAGCTTAGCGGGAGGGCCAGATACGCAGTATTTT.

The genes are TRBV5-1 and TRBJ1-1; D is possibly TRBD1 (6 bases). Germline CDR1 is SGHRS and CDR2 is YFSETQ. The CDR3 has 15 amino acids. The V and J ends lost 0 bases and 1 base respectively, with 10 bases between them. CDR3 bases: TGCGCCAGCAGCTTGGAGGGGGTGCCGAACACTGAAGCTTTCTTT. Translated, it gives CASSLEGVPNTEAFF. The whole variable domain, remainder taken from reference TRBV5-1 and TRBJ1-1, is KAGVTQTPRYLIKTRGQQVTLSCSPISGHRSVSWYQQTPGQGLQFLFEYFSETQRNKGNFPGRFSGRQFSNSRSEMNVSTLELGDSALYLCASSLEGVPNTEAFFGQGTRLTVV.

J is TRBJ2-6 and V is TRBV5-1; D gene uncertain. The CDR3 sequence is 15 residues long. CDR1 SGHRS and CDR2 YFSETQ come from the germline V gene. Trimming pared 3 bases from V and 4 bases from J, leaving 11 bases between. The CDR3: CASSSPESGANVLTF. The CDR3 bases are TGCGCCAGCAGCTCGCCAGAATCCGGGGCCAACGTCCTGACTTTC.

The CDR3 loop is CAWSVALNYGYTF. For the CDR3, the DNA is TGTGCCTGGAGTGTTGCGTTAAACTATGGCTACACCTTC. The chain couples TRBV30 to TRBJ1-2; D not certain. The CDR3 covers 13 residues. V was clipped by 0 bases and J by 2 bases, with 7 bases between them. Germline lookup yields CDR1 GTSNPN and CDR2 SVGIG (reference sequence).

In its sample, this clone was seen once. This chain joins TRBV7-2 and TRBJ2-2, with 9 bases lining up with TRBD2. This CDR3 is 16 amino acids long. The germline V gene has CDR1 SGHTA and CDR2 FQGNSA. V lost 4 bases to trimming and J lost 3 bases; unmatched junction nucleotides: 6. CDR3 in amino acids: CASSSTRTSDTGELFF. CDR3 nucleotide sequence: TGTGCCAGCAGCTCTACGAGGACTAGCGACACCGGGGAGCTGTTTTTT.

This chain joins TRBV7-9 and TRBJ2-7, with 9 bases lining up with TRBD1. The CDR3 is made up of 15 amino acids. With V trimmed by 5 bases and J by 3 bases, 8 bases remained unmatched. Germline V lookup: CDR1 SEHNR, CDR2 FQNEAQ (reference sequence). The chain's CDR3 is CASSESGTGYYEQYF. For the CDR3, the DNA is TGTGCCAGCAGCGAGTCCGGGACAGGGTACTACGAGCAGTACTTC.

The chain uses TRBV3-1 (or the pseudogene TRBV3-2) and TRBJ1-2; 8 bases line up with TRBD1. CDR1 LGHDT and CDR2 YNNKEL come from the germline V gene (reference sequence). V lost 1 base and J lost 7; bases outside the gene matches: 8. The CDR3 runs 15 residues. The CDR3 DNA reads as TGTGCCAGCAGCCAAGGAGACAGGGGCTTTGTTGGCTACACCTTC. It encodes CASSQGDRGFVGYTF.

The chain joins TRBV3-1 (or the pseudogene TRBV3-2) to TRBJ1-6, with a possible D match to TRBD1 (5 bases). Trimming took off 0 bases at V and 4 bases at J, with 19 bases between the two ends. The CDR3 runs 19 residues. Per the germline V gene, CDR1 is LGHDT and CDR2 is YNNKEL (reference sequence). CDR3 sequence: CASSQDVGGVVQYNSPLHF. CDR3 in DNA: TGTGCCAGCAGCCAAGATGTGGGGGGGGTCGTCCAATATAATTCACCCCTCCACTTT.

This clone was detected only once. The rearrangement joins TRBV28 to TRBJ1-6; TRBD1 might be the D (6 bases). Looked up from germline, CDR1 is MDHEN and CDR2 is SYDVKM. This CDR3 is 15 amino acids long. The V end was cut by 8 bases, the J end by 0 bases, with 11 bases between. The CDR3 coding sequence is TGTGCCAGCGGGGGCGGTAACTCCTATAATTCACCCCTCCACTTT. It is translated as CASGGGNSYNSPLHF.

The chain combines TRBV6-5 with TRBJ2-1; 8 positions match TRBD1. J was trimmed by 7 bases and V by 8 bases; bases with no gene match: 13. Germline V lookup: CDR1 MNHEY, CDR2 SVGAGI. There are 15 residues in the CDR3. CDR3: CASVQGEVGGNEQFF. The CDR3 DNA sequence: TGTGCCAGCGTACAGGGGGAGGTTGGAGGGAATGAGCAGTTCTTC.